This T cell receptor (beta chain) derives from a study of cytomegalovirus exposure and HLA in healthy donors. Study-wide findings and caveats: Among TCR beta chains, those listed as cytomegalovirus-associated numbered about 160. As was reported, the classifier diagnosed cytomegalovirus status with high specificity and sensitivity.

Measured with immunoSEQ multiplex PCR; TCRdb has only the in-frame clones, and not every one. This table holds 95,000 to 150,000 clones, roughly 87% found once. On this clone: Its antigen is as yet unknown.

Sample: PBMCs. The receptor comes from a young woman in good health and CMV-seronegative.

The CDR3 loop reads CASSNLGQGSNQPQHF. CDR3 DNA sequence: TGTGCCAGCAGTAACTTAGGACAGGGGAGCAATCAGCCCCAGCATTTT. V is TRBV6-8 and J is TRBJ1-5; 9 nucleotides agree with TRBD1. In germline, CDR1 is MNHGY, CDR2 SAAAGT. Unmatched junction bases numbered 6, after V lost 5 bases and J lost 1 base. There are 16 residues in the CDR3.